This TCR beta chain emerged from a study of OX40 agonist ivuxolimab in advanced cancers. The germline gives CDR1 SGHAT, CDR2 FQNNGV. Trimming left V 5 bases short and J 0 bases short, with 14 bases between. CDR3 size: 17 residues. Patients with autoimmune history or systemic immunosuppression were excluded. TCRdb's copy holds only in-frame clones and misses some; the assay was immunoSEQ multiplex PCR. The data contain about 80,000 clones, approximately 83% of them seen just once; the ten biggest clones take up around 2%. Only one count was recorded for this clone. This chain uses TRBV11-2 with TRBJ2-6, with D unresolved. This sample comprised CD4+ or CD8+ T cells sorted from blood, obtained in a trial of the OX40 agonist ivuxolimab. The clonotype was recovered from an adult with an advanced solid tumor such as melanoma, head and neck, liver or kidney cancer. The DNA for the CDR3 is TGTGCCAGCAGCGCACCCGACGGCCGCTCTGGGGCCAACGTCCTGACTTTC. Amino acids: CASSAPDGRSGANVLTF.